This TCR beta chain emerged from a study of cytomegalovirus exposure and HLA in healthy donors. PCR employed 60 Vbeta and 13 Jbeta primers. Methods used by the authors: An analysis that came later counted some 80 million unique TCR beta chains, approximately 10 million shared. TCRdb keeps only in-frame clones here, not all; method: immunoSEQ multiplex PCR. V, J and clone size derive from that table, while D and trimming were established from the DNA sequence. The repertoire has about 98,000 clones, more than 60% of them found once; the top ten carry roughly 9.7%. The donors gave bone marrow, and they were healthy. Germline values: CDR1 SGHTS, CDR2 YDEGEE. This CDR3 comprises 15 residues. Trimming stripped 0 bases from V and 9 bases from J, with 13 bases between. There are a few counts of this clone.

The chain is built from TRBV5-8 and TRBJ1-6, with D possibly matching TRBD1 (6 bases). This receptor was identified in a man aged 18 to 30 in good health and CMV-seropositive. The sequenced sample was PBMCs. The CDR3 loop reads CASSLEQGSPSPLHF. Written as DNA, the CDR3 is TGTGCCAGCAGCTTGGAACAGGGATCACCTTCACCCCTCCACTTT.